One T cell receptor beta chain is described in this entry. The source of the sample is a study of blood T cell repertoires in COVID-19. About the research overall: Nucleic acid was either cDNA or gDNA, and it came from T cells, B-cell-depleted T cells, or PBMCs.

Produced via immunoSEQ multiplex PCR; TCRdb's table is partial and in-frame only. The data hold about 270,000 clones, with 70% to 90% observed a single time. Between the trimmed V and J ends, which lost 11 bases and 8 bases, there was a span of 20 bases. The CDR3 is made up of 13 amino acids. Germline values: CDR1 SEHNR, CDR2 FQNEAQ (reference sequence). The material sequenced was peripheral blood. This sequence was found in a woman aged 30 to 39 with COVID-19, enrolled during active disease. The chain uses TRBV7-9 and TRBJ2-3; D is perhaps TRBD2 (5 bases). The CDR3 region has the DNA TGTGCCGTACGAGTTCCCCGCCGGGGTACGCAGTATTTT. Translating gives CAVRVPRRGTQYF.